These T cell receptor beta chains were read from a single sample in a study of blood T cell repertoires in COVID-19. The protocol was immunoSEQ multiplex PCR, while the TCRdb copy is restricted to in-frame clones and leaves out a portion. The data contain 260,000 or so clones, roughly four fifths of them singletons. Source material: peripheral blood. These receptors all stem from a woman in her seventies with acute or convalescent COVID-19. Each CDR3 is given with its conserved first and last residue. A D gene is named only where the DNA matches it firmly. Size is omitted from some rows. Given values are once, few, many or a class for expanded clones.

. | . | TRBJ2-1 | TRBV5-1 | CASSATFNEQFF | TGCGCCAGCAGCGCGACTTTCAATGAGCAGTTCTTC
. | . | TRBJ1-4 | TRBV3-1/TRBV3-2 | CASSQRRGVANEKLFF | TGTGCCAGCAGCCAAAGGCGGGGGGTGGCTAATGAAAAACTGTTTTTT
. | . | TRBJ1-1 | TRBV28 | CASSGFQGLGTEAFF | TGTGCCAGCAGTGGTTTTCAGGGGCTGGGCACTGAAGCTTTCTTT
TRBD2 | . | TRBJ2-7 | TRBV5-4 | CASSKGLGTLYEQYF | TGTGCCAGCAGCAAAGGACTAGGGACTCTCTACGAGCAGTACTTC
. | . | TRBJ2-3 | TRBV3-1/TRBV3-2 | CASSPGLGTDTQYF | TGTGCCAGCAGCCCGGGGTTAGGAACAGATACGCAGTATTTT
. | once | TRBJ2-5 | TRBV28 | CASSRQFQETQYF | TGTGCCAGCAGTCGACAATTCCAAGAGACCCAGTACTTC
TRBD1 | . | TRBJ1-1 | TRBV18 | CASSPTGTGAPEAFF | TGTGCCAGCTCACCGACCGGGACAGGGGCCCCTGAAGCTTTCTTT
. | few | TRBJ1-2 | TRBV28 | CASSFYSYGYTF | TGTGCCAGCAGTTTCTATAGCTATGGCTACACCTTC
TRBD2 | . | TRBJ2-3 | TRBV19 | CASSMTSGGTDTQYF | TGTGCCAGTAGTATGACTAGCGGGGGTACAGATACGCAGTATTTT
TRBD1 | . | TRBJ2-2 | TRBV19 | CASSIERRTGNTGELFF | TGTGCCAGTAGTATAGAAAGAAGGACAGGCAACACCGGGGAGCTGTTTTTT
. | once | TRBJ2-3 | TRBV5-1 | CASSFDVATDTQYF | TGCGCCAGCAGCTTCGATGTAGCTACAGATACGCAGTATTTT
. | . | TRBJ1-3 | TRBV19 | CASSSVSGNTIYF | TGTGCCAGTAGTTCAGTCTCTGGAAACACCATATATTTT
TRBD1 | . | TRBJ1-2 | TRBV19 | CASSRGQGAGYTF | TGTGCCAGTAGTAGAGGACAGGGAGCTGGCTACACCTTC
. | . | TRBJ2-7 | TRBV9 | CASSVSSGAYEQYF | TGTGCCAGCAGCGTATCGTCAGGGGCCTACGAGCAGTACTTC
TRBD1 | . | TRBJ1-1 | TRBV24-1 | CATSDPRTGDTEAFF | TGTGCCACCAGTGATCCCCGGACAGGGGACACTGAAGCTTTCTTT
TRBD1 | . | TRBJ2-1 | TRBV19 | CASMTGQGANEQFF | TGTGCCAGTATGACGGGACAGGGGGCCAATGAGCAGTTCTTC
TRBD1 | . | TRBJ1-2 | TRBV9 | CASSPRGGGFRGYTF | TGTGCCAGCAGCCCCCGTGGAGGGGGCTTCAGGGGCTACACCTTC
TRBD1 | . | TRBJ1-4 | TRBV18 | CASSPYRDSTTNEKLFF | TGTGCCAGCTCACCGTACCGGGACAGTACAACTAATGAAAAACTGTTTTTT
. | . | TRBJ2-2 | TRBV19 | CASSIIGKGGPNTGELFF | TGTGCCAGTAGTATAATCGGGAAAGGAGGCCCGAACACCGGGGAGCTGTTTTTT
. | . | TRBJ1-5 | TRBV6-2/TRBV6-3 | CASSYPFDRQPQHF | TGTGCCAGCAGTTACCCATTCGACAGGCAGCCCCAGCATTTT
TRBD2 | once | TRBJ2-2 | TRBV6-2/TRBV6-3 | CASSYSGGTGELFF | TGTGCCAGCAGTTACTCGGGGGGGACCGGGGAGCTGTTTTTT
. | . | TRBJ1-5 | TRBV5-1 | CASSLAPGYMEPQHF | TGCGCCAGCAGCTTGGCCCCAGGGTACATGGAGCCCCAGCATTTT
. | once | TRBJ2-2 | TRBV21-1 | CASSTSRVPGELFF | TGTGCCAGCAGCACCTCGAGGGTCCCCGGGGAGCTGTTTTTT
. | . | TRBJ1-2 | TRBV28 | CASSLGGYGYTF | TGTGCCAGCAGTTTGGGGGGCTATGGCTACACCTTC
TRBD1 | . | TRBJ2-5 | TRBV5-4 | CASRDRVGETQYF | TGTGCCAGCAGGGACAGGGTGGGTGAGACCCAGTACTTC
. | many | TRBJ1-5 | TRBV12-3/TRBV12-4 | CASSWGRDQPQHF | TGTGCCAGCAGTTGGGGCAGGGATCAGCCCCAGCATTTT
. | once | TRBJ1-1 | TRBV25-1 | CASTFGGTEAFF | TGTGCCAGCACCTTCGGGGGAACTGAAGCTTTCTTT
TRBD1 | . | TRBJ2-7 | TRBV6-6 | CASSLRQGPYEQYF | TGTGCCAGCAGCCTAAGACAGGGCCCCTACGAGCAGTACTTC
TRBD1 | . | TRBJ1-4 | TRBV7-8 | CASSPGQAAEKLFF | TGTGCCAGCAGCCCCGGACAGGCGGCTGAAAAACTGTTTTTT
. | . | TRBJ1-1 | TRBV6-1 | CASSDPGHLMNTEAFF | TGTGCCAGCAGTGATCCGGGACACCTAATGAACACTGAAGCTTTCTTT
. | . | TRBJ1-3 | TRBV21-1 | CASSARTGPSGNTIYF | TGTGCCAGCAGCGCTCGGACAGGTCCCTCTGGAAACACCATATATTTT
. | . | TRBJ2-1 | TRBV18 | CASSPQSTGNEQFF | TGTGCCAGCTCACCACAATCAACGGGGAATGAGCAGTTCTTC
. | . | TRBJ1-4 | TRBV3-1/TRBV3-2 | CASSQNAEREKLFF | TGTGCCAGCAGCCAAAATGCAGAGCGGGAAAAACTGTTTTTT
TRBD1 | . | TRBJ1-5 | TRBV2 | CASSPGQGGQPQHF | TGTGCCAGCAGCCCAGGACAGGGCGGCCAGCCCCAGCATTTT
TRBD1 | . | TRBJ2-7 | TRBV27 | CASSRPRQGGKAYEQYF | TGTGCCAGCAGTCGGCCCCGACAGGGGGGAAAAGCCTACGAGCAGTACTTC